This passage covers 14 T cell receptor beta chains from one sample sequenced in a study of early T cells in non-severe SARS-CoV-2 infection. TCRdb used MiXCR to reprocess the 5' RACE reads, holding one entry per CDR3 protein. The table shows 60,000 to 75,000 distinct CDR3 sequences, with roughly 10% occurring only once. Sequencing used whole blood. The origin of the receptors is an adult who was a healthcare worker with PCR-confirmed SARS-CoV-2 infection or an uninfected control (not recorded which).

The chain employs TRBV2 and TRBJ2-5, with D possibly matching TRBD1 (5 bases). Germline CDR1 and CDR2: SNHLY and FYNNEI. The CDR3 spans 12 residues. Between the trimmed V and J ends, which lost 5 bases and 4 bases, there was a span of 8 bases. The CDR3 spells CASSYDRETQYF. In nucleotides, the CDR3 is TGTGCCAGCAGTTATGACAGAGAGACCCAGTACTTC.

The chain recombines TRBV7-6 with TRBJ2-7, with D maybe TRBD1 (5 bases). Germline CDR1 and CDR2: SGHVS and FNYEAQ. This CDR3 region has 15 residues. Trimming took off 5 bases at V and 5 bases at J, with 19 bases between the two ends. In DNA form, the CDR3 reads TGTGCCAGCAGCCGGGCGCCTAGGGGCGGACACGAGCAGTACTTC. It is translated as CASSRAPRGGHEQYF.

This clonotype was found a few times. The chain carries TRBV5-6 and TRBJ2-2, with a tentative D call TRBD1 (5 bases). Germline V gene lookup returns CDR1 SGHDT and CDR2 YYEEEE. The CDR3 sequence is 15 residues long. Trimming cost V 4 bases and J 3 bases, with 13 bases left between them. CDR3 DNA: TGTGCCAGCAGCCCCGTCCCCAGGGACACCGGGGAGCTGTTTTTT. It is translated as CASSPVPRDTGELFF.

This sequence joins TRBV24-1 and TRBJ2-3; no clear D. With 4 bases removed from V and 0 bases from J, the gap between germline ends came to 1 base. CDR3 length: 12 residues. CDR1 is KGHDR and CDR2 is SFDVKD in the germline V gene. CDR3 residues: CATSDSTDTQYF. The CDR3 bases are TGTGCCACCAGTGACAGCACAGATACGCAGTATTTT.

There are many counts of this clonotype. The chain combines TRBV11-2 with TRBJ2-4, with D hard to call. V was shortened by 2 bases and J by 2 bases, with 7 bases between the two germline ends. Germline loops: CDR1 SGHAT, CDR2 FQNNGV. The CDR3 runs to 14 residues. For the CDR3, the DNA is TGTGCCAGCAGCTTACAAGGATCCAAAAACATTCAGTACTTC. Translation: CASSLQGSKNIQYF. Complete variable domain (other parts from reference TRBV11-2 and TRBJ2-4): EAGVAQSPRYKIIEKRQSVAFWCNPISGHATLYWYQQILGQGPKLLIQFQNNGVVDDSQLPKDRFSAERLKGVDSTLKIQPAKLEDSAVYLCASSLQGSKNIQYFGAGTRLSVL.

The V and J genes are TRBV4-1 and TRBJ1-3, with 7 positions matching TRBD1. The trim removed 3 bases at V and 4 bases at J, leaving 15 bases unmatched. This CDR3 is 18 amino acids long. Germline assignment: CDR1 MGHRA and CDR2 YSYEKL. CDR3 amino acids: CASSHAEPGQPKGNTIYF. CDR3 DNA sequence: TGCGCCAGCAGCCACGCAGAGCCGGGACAGCCAAAAGGAAACACCATATATTTT.

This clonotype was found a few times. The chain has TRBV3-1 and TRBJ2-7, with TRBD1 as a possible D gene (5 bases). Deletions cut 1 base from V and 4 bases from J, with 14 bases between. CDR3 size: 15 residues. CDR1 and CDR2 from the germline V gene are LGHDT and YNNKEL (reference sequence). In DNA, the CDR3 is TGTGCCAGCAGCCAAGGACTGACAGCTCGGTACGAGCAGTACTTC. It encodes CASSQGLTARYEQYF.

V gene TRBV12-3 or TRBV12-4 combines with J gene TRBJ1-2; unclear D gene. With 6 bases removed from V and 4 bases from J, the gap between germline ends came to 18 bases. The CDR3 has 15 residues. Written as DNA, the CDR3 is TGTGCCAGCAGCTCCGGACGTCTGGCCAGCTATGGCTACACCTTC. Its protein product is CASSSGRLASYGYTF.

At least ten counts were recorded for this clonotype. The CDR3 nucleotides are TGTGCCAGCAGCTTAACGGGGACAGGGGGTACCGGGGAGCTGTTTTTT. It translates to CASSLTGTGGTGELFF. The chain uses TRBV7-3 and TRBJ2-2; 11 positions match TRBD1. Germline loops: CDR1 SGHTA, CDR2 FQGTGA. This CDR3 spans 16 amino acids. With 0 bases clipped from V and 5 bases from J, the junction kept 2 bases outside the gene matches. The variable domain in full, completed from reference TRBV7-3 and TRBJ2-2, reads GAGVSQTPSNKVTEKGKYVELRCDPISGHTALYWYRQSLGQGPEFLIYFQGTGAADDSGLPNDRFFAVRPEGSVSTLKIQRTERGDSAVYLCASSLTGTGGTGELFFGEGSRLTVL.

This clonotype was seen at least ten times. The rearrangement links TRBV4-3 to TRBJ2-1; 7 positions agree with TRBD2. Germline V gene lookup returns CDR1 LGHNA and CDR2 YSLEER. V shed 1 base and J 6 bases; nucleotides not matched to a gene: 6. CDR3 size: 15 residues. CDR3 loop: CASSQVLGGPNEQFF. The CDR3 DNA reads TGCGCCAGCAGCCAAGTTTTGGGAGGGCCCAATGAGCAGTTCTTC.

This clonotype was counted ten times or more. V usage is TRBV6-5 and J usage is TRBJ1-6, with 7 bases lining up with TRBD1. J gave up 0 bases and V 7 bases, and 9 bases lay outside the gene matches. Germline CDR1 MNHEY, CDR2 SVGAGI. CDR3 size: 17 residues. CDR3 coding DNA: TGTGCCAGCACCCCGGGACAGCGAAGCTCCTATAATTCACCCCTCCACTTT. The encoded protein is CASTPGQRSSYNSPLHF.

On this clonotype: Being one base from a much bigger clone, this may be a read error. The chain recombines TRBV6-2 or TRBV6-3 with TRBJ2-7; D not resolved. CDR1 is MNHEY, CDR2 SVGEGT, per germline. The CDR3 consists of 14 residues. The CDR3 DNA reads TGTGTCAGCAGTTACGGCGGTGCCTCCTACGAGCAGTACTTC. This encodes CVSSYGGASYEQYF.

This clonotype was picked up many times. The chain's CDR3 is CASSSRLAGPVTGELFF. The CDR3 DNA sequence: TGTGCCAGCAGCTCAAGACTAGCGGGACCCGTCACCGGGGAGCTGTTTTTT. The chain combines TRBV21-1 with TRBJ2-2; the D call of TRBD2 is as the table states it, not checked on the DNA. TRBV21-1 is deemed a pseudogene. This CDR3 spans 17 amino acids.

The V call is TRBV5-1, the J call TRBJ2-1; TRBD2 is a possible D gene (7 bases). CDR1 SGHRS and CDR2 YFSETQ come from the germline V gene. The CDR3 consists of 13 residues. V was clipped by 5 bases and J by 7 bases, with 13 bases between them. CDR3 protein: CASRWGGLNEQFF. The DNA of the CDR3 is TGCGCCAGCAGGTGGGGGGGCCTGAATGAGCAGTTCTTC.